Included here is one T cell receptor beta chain sequence, with context. V was cut by 5 bases and J by 4 bases, with 8 bases left in between. From germline, CDR1 is SGHAT and CDR2 FQNNGV. The CDR3 is 12 residues long. Assay used: immunoSEQ multiplex PCR; TCRdb lists only in-frame clones, some missing. The table has around 50,000 clones, roughly four fifths seen once. The record originates from a study of OX40 agonist ivuxolimab in advanced cancers. Sampled blood was obtained at baseline, cycle 4 day 1, and cycle 7 day 1. The chain links TRBV11-2 to TRBJ2-5, with D possibly being TRBD2 (5 bases). The TCR sequence derives from an adult with an advanced solid tumor such as melanoma, head and neck, liver or kidney cancer. The sequences come from CD4+ or CD8+ T cells sorted from blood, collected in a trial of the OX40 agonist ivuxolimab. CDR3 coding DNA: TGTGCCAGCAGCCAGGCGGGAGAGACCCAGTACTTC. This codes for CASSQAGETQYF.